These 8 T cell receptor beta chains were all obtained from the same sample, sequenced in a study of blood T cell repertoires in COVID-19. Profiling relied on immunoSEQ multiplex PCR, and the TCRdb table lists in-frame clones only, not all of them. The data show 200,000 to 250,000 clones, with 82% seen just once and 4.5% to 5% held by the top ten. Specimen: peripheral blood. The source is a woman of 80 years or more with active or convalescent COVID-19.

This chain connects TRBV11-2 to TRBJ1-4; TRBD1 matches 8 bases. Germline CDR1 SGHAT, CDR2 FQNNGV. CDR3 size: 16 residues. J lost 3 bases, V lost 4 bases, and 7 bases had no gene match. The CDR3 DNA sequence: TGTGCCAGCAGCTCACGCGGGGACAGGCCTAATGAAAAACTGTTTTTT. Encoded protein: CASSSRGDRPNEKLFF. Full variable domain (rest looked up from reference TRBV11-2 and TRBJ1-4): EAGVAQSPRYKIIEKRQSVAFWCNPISGHATLYWYQQILGQGPKLLIQFQNNGVVDDSQLPKDRFSAERLKGVDSTLKIQPAKLEDSAVYLCASSSRGDRPNEKLFFGSGTQLSVL.

The rearrangement uses TRBV28 and TRBJ1-3; maybe TRBD1 (5 bases). Looked up from germline, CDR1 is MDHEN and CDR2 is SYDVKM. The V gene lost 5 bases and the J gene lost 2 bases, with 16 bases spanning the gap. The CDR3 runs to 16 residues. CDR3 bases: TGTGCCAGCAGTCCGCAGGGATCCCAAGCTGGAAACACCATATATTTT. Encoded protein: CASSPQGSQAGNTIYF.

The chain couples TRBV6-5 to TRBJ2-7, with 7 positions matching TRBD1. This CDR3 comprises 14 residues. V shed 4 bases, J shed 0 bases, and the junction held 3 bases outside the gene matches. Germline V CDR1 and CDR2: MNHEY, SVGAGI. CDR3 sequence: CASSWTGSSYEQYF. Written as DNA, the CDR3 is TGTGCCAGCAGTTGGACAGGTAGCTCCTACGAGCAGTACTTC.

This chain joins TRBV7-9 and TRBJ2-2, with a tentative D call TRBD2 (5 bases). V lost 0 bases and J 4 bases, leaving 6 bases between the germline ends. CDR3 length equals 14 residues. CDR1 and CDR2 from the germline V gene are SEHNR and FQNEAQ (reference sequence). CDR3 residues: CASSLAGSTGELFF. CDR3 in DNA: TGTGCCAGCAGCTTAGCAGGGAGCACCGGGGAGCTGTTTTTT.

The rearrangement links TRBV19 to TRBJ1-3, with 7 positions matching TRBD1. The J segment lost 0 bases and the V segment lost 0 bases, leaving 5 bases of the junction unmatched. Germline CDR1 reads LNHDA; CDR2 reads SQIVND (reference sequence). The CDR3 contains 17 residues. The CDR3 reads CASSIDRTGASGNTIYF. The CDR3 nucleotides read TGTGCCAGTAGTATAGACCGGACAGGCGCCTCTGGAAACACCATATATTTT.

The chain combines TRBV6-5 with TRBJ1-1; 7 bases agree with TRBD1. Germline lookup yields CDR1 MNHEY and CDR2 SVGAGI. The ends lost 4 bases at V and 2 bases at J; junction bases unmatched: 4. This CDR3 comprises 14 residues. The CDR3: CASSSQGFNTEAFF. DNA of the CDR3: TGTGCCAGCAGTTCACAGGGGTTTAACACTGAAGCTTTCTTT.

A few counts support this clone. The gene calls are TRBV28 and TRBJ1-4, with D perhaps matching TRBD1 (5 bases). The germline V gene encodes CDR1 MDHEN and CDR2 SYDVKM. The CDR3 covers 16 residues. Trimming cost V 3 bases and J 4 bases, with 15 bases left between them. CDR3 protein: CASSLGLKVNNEKLFF. In nucleotides, the CDR3 is TGTGCCAGCAGTTTGGGGCTAAAGGTCAATAATGAAAAACTGTTTTTT.

The V call is TRBV19, the J call TRBJ1-6, with a weak D call TRBD1 (6 bases). V was trimmed by 8 bases and J by 8 bases, leaving 19 bases between them. Germline loops: CDR1 LNHDA, CDR2 SQIVND (reference sequence). The CDR3 runs 15 residues. The CDR3 here is CASRLGRGDDSPLHF. The CDR3 coding sequence is TGTGCCAGTCGATTAGGCAGGGGAGACGATTCACCCCTCCACTTT.